The clone carrying this T cell receptor (beta chain) was seen once. What it binds is not known. The CDR3 runs 14 residues. Trimming cost V 6 bases and J 4 bases, with 13 bases left between them. Per germline, CDR1 LNHDA and CDR2 SQIVND (reference sequence). Sequenced by immunoSEQ multiplex PCR; TCRdb stores in-frame clones only, minus some. The sample contains approximately 90,000 clones, 70% to 90% of which appear only once. This sample is part of a study of glioma-infiltrating T cells after dendritic cell vaccination. Study-wide results and caveats: No direct clonality-survival link was found; a diverse polyclonal response may matter.

The chain links TRBV19 to TRBJ1-5, with D maybe TRBD1 (6 bases). The input for sequencing was blood, taken before dendritic cell vaccination. This receptor was obtained from a human donor with glioblastoma. CDR3 in DNA: TGTGCCAGTAGGCACCGGGACATAAATCAGCCCCAGCATTTT. It is translated as CASRHRDINQPQHF.